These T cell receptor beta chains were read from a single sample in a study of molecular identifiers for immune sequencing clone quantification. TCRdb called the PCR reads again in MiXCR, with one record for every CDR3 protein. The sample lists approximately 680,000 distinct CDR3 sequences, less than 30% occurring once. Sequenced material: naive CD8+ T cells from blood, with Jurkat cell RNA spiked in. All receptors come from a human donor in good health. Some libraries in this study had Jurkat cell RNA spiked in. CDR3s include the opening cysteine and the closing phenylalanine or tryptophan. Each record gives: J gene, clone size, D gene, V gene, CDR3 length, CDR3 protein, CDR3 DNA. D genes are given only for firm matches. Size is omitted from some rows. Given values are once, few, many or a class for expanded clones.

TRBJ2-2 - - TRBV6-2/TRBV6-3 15 CASSYTEAGTGELFF TGTGCCAGCAGTTATACAGAAGCGGGCACCGGGGAGCTGTTTTTT
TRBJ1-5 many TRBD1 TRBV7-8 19 CASSLISRGQGAGNQPQHF TGTGCCAGCAGCTTAATTTCCCGAGGACAGGGGGCTGGCAATCAGCCCCAGCATTTT
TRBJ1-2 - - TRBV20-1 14 CSARGPRADYGYTF TGCAGTGCTAGGGGACCTAGGGCCGACTATGGCTACACCTTC
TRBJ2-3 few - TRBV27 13 CASRPFARDTQYF TGTGCCAGCAGACCCTTCGCTCGGGATACGCAGTATTTT
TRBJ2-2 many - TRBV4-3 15 CASSQEGWSTGELFF TGCGCCAGCAGCCAAGAGGGATGGAGCACCGGGGAGCTGTTTTTT
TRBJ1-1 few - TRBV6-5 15 CASSYTMWGAGEAFF TGTGCCAGCAGTTACACCATGTGGGGGGCTGGTGAAGCTTTCTTT
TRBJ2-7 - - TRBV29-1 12 CRVDSRSYEQYF TGCAGGGTGGACAGCCGATCCTACGAGCAGTACTTC
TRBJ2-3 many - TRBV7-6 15 CASSPLGGTTDTQYF TGTGCCAGCAGCCCCTTGGGGGGAACCACAGATACGCAGTATTTT
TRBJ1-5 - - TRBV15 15 CATSRDAQGNQPQHF TGTGCCACCAGCAGGGACGCTCAGGGGAATCAGCCCCAGCATTTT
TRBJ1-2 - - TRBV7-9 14 CASSPTEIAGGYTF TGTGCCAGCAGTCCGACCGAAATTGCGGGAGGCTACACCTTC
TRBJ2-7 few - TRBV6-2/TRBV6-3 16 CASSYSFAHGQYEQYF TGTGCCAGCAGTTACTCGTTTGCCCATGGCCAATACGAGCAGTACTTC
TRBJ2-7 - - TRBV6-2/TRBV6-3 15 CASTFGTSGGYEQYF TGTGCCAGCACGTTCGGGACGTCTGGCGGCTACGAGCAGTACTTC
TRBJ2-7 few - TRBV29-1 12 CSVDLGAYEQYF TGCAGCGTTGACCTGGGGGCTTACGAGCAGTACTTC
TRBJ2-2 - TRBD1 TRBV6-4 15 CASSDTDRGVGELFF TGTGCCAGCAGTGACACCGACAGGGGTGTCGGGGAGCTGTTTTTT
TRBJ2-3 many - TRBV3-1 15 CASSHPQSGTDTQYF TGTGCCAGCAGCCACCCCCAGAGCGGCACAGATACGCAGTATTTT
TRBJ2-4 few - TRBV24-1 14 CATSDSGGYGIQYF TGTGCCACCAGTGACAGTGGAGGGTATGGCATTCAGTACTTC
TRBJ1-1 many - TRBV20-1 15 CSATELRTENTEAFF TGCAGTGCCACCGAACTCCGGACAGAAAACACTGAAGCTTTCTTT
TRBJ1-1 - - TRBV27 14 CASSLIGRNTGAFF TGTGCCAGCAGTTTAATTGGCAGGAACACTGGAGCTTTCTTT
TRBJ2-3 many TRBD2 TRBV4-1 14 CASSLGLAPDTQYF TGCGCCAGCAGCCTAGGACTAGCGCCAGATACGCAGTATTTT
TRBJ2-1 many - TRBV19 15 CASSIGGRSYNEQFF TGTGCCAGTAGTATTGGGGGTAGGTCCTACAATGAGCAGTTCTTC
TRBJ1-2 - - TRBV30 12 CAWSLGLGGYTF TGTGCCTGGAGTTTGGGTCTTGGTGGCTACACCTTC
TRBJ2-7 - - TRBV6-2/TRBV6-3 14 CASSLPDPSYEQYF TGTGCCAGCAGTCTCCCCGACCCGTCTTACGAGCAGTACTTC
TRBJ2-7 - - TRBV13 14 CASSFEGAGYEQYF TGTGCCAGCAGCTTTGAGGGCGCAGGGTACGAGCAGTACTTC
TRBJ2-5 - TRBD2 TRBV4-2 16 CASRPSLAGYQETQYF TGTGCCAGCAGGCCAAGTTTAGCGGGATATCAAGAGACCCAGTACTTC
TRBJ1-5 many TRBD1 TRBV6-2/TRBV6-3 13 CASSGQGVQPQHF TGTGCCAGCAGTGGACAGGGGGTTCAGCCCCAGCATTTT
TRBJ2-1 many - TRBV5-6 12 CASSLYHHEQFF TGTGCCAGCAGCTTGTATCACCACGAGCAGTTCTTC
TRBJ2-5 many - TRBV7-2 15 CASSYLGTPQETQYF TGTGCCAGCAGTTACTTAGGGACACCACAAGAGACCCAGTACTTC
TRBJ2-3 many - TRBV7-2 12 CASSSDYSTQYF TGTGCCAGCAGCTCGGACTATTCGACGCAGTATTTT
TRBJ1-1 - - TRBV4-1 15 CASSQGGQLNTEAFF TGCGCCAGCAGCCAAGGCGGACAGTTGAACACTGAAGCTTTCTTT
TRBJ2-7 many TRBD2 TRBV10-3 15 CAISELAGGPFPQYF TGTGCCATCAGTGAACTAGCGGGGGGGCCTTTCCCGCAGTACTTC
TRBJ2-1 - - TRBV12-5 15 CASGLVVAMEGEQFF TGTGCTAGTGGTTTGGTGGTAGCTATGGAGGGTGAGCAGTTCTTC
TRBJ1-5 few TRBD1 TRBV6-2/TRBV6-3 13 CASSHRGSQPQHF TGTGCCAGCAGTCACAGGGGAAGCCAGCCCCAGCATTTT
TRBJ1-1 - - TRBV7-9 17 CASSPRRGEGLNTEAFF TGTGCCAGCAGCCCAAGACGCGGGGAAGGCCTCAACACTGAAGCTTTCTTT
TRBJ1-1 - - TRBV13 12 CASSLIREEAFF TGTGCCAGCAGCTTAATTCGAGAGGAAGCTTTCTTT
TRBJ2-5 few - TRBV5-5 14 CASSLDLTGETQYF TGTGCCAGCAGCTTGGATCTCACGGGGGAGACCCAGTACTTC
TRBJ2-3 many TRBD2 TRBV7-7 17 CASSLGLAGITTDTQYF TGTGCCAGCAGCTTAGGCCTAGCGGGGATAACCACAGATACGCAGTATTTT
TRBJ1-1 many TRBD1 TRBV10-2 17 CASSESTGRDLNTEAFF TGCGCCAGCAGTGAGTCGACAGGGAGGGATCTAAACACTGAAGCTTTCTTT
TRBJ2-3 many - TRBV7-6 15 CASSPVGIPTDTQYF TGTGCCAGCAGCCCAGTCGGGATCCCCACAGATACGCAGTATTTT
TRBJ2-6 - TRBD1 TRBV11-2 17 CASSPRQGASGANVLTF TGTGCCAGCAGCCCACGACAGGGGGCGTCTGGGGCCAACGTCCTGACTTTC
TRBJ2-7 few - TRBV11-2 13 CASSLIVLAEQYF TGTGCCAGCAGCTTAATCGTGTTGGCCGAGCAGTACTTC
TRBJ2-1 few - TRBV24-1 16 CATSGKNLDNYNEQFF TGTGCCACCAGTGGGAAGAACTTAGACAACTACAATGAGCAGTTCTTC
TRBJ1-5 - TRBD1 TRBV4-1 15 CASSQEGQGIQPQHF TGCGCCAGCAGCCAAGAGGGACAGGGGATTCAGCCCCAGCATTTT
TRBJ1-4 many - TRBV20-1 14 CSARSVGRPEKLFF TGCAGTGCTAGGAGCGTGGGGCGCCCTGAAAAACTGTTTTTT
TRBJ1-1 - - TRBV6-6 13 CASSYTSNTGAFF TGTGCCAGCAGTTACACCTCGAACACTGGAGCTTTCTTT
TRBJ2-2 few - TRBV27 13 CASSLWGSGELFF TGTGCCAGCAGTTTGTGGGGATCCGGGGAGCTGTTTTTT
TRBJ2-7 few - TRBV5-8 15 CASSPIASPGYEQYF TGTGCCAGCAGCCCCATTGCTAGCCCCGGCTACGAGCAGTACTTC
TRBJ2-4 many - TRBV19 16 CASSIAGGNTKNIQYF TGTGCCAGTAGTATAGCTGGGGGCAACACCAAAAACATTCAGTACTTC
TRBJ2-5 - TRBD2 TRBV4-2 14 CASSQQLAEEPQYF TGTGCCAGCAGCCAACAACTAGCGGAAGAGCCCCAGTACTTC
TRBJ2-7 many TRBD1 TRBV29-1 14 CSVLGQGSSYEQYF TGCAGCGTTCTCGGACAGGGGAGCTCCTACGAGCAGTACTTC
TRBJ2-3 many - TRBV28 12 CASSGHTDTQYF TGTGCCAGCTCTGGGCACACAGATACGCAGTATTTT
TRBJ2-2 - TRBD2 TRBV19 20 CASISLGSGRAHANTGELFF TGTGCCAGTATTTCATTAGGGAGCGGGAGGGCCCACGCGAACACCGGGGAGCTGTTTTTT
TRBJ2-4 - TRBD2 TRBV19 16 CASTWIAGGPDNIQYF TGTGCCAGTACTTGGATAGCGGGAGGCCCTGATAACATTCAGTACTTC
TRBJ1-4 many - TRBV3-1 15 CASSYRADTNEKLFF TGTGCCAGCAGCTACCGCGCAGACACTAATGAAAAACTGTTTTTT
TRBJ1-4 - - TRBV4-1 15 CASSQVARGAEKLFF TGCGCCAGCAGCCAAGTGGCAAGGGGGGCTGAAAAACTGTTTTTT